This entry is about one T cell receptor beta chain. Between the trimmed V and J ends, which lost 0 bases and 5 bases, there was a span of 19 bases. This CDR3 has 17 residues. Per germline, CDR1 LGHNA and CDR2 YNFKEQ. The sample is drawn from a study of tumor T cells in aggressive B-cell lymphoma. Sequenced by immunoSEQ multiplex PCR; TCRdb stores in-frame clones only, minus some. This table holds about 1,600 clones, approximately 93% found once. The sequence was obtained from an adult with diffuse large B cell lymphoma. The chain combines TRBV4-2 with TRBJ1-1; D may be TRBD1 (5 bases). Specimen: tumor tissue. CDR3 nucleotide sequence: TGTGCCAGCAGCCAAGATAGAACAGGCCTTGGGGGGACTGAAGCTTTCTTT. Amino acid sequence: CASSQDRTGLGGTEAFF.